Below, 8 T cell receptor beta chains from the same sample are listed, as sequenced in a study of blood T cell repertoires in COVID-19. Produced via immunoSEQ multiplex PCR; TCRdb's table is partial and in-frame only. The sample has about 180,000 clones, 84% seen once. Material: peripheral blood. These receptors came from a human donor in a cohort sampled during active COVID-19.

The gene calls are TRBV7-3 and TRBJ2-1; TRBD2 aligns across 10 bases. Germline CDR1 and CDR2: SGHTA and FQGTGA. With V trimmed by 4 bases and J by 1 base, 16 bases remained unmatched. The CDR3 is 20 amino acids. The CDR3, as DNA: TGTGCCAGCAGCTCGACCGACTTTAGAGCGGGGGGGCCATCCTACAATGAGCAGTTCTTC. Translated, it gives CASSSTDFRAGGPSYNEQFF.

Comment on this clone: This sample includes further DNA sequences coding for the same CDR3. This chain's CDR3 is CASSLGSGGYEQYF. Written as DNA, the CDR3 is TGTGCCAGCAGCTTAGGCAGCGGGGGCTACGAGCAGTACTTC. V usage is TRBV13 and J usage is TRBJ2-7; 8 bases fit TRBD2. The germline V gene has CDR1 PRHDT and CDR2 FYEKMQ (reference sequence). CDR3 size: 14 residues. V gave up 0 bases and J gave up 3 bases; unmatched junction bases: 1.

This clone was recorded a few times. The chain joins TRBV30 to TRBJ1-5; D is unresolved. This CDR3 is 13 amino acids long. CDR1 is GTSNPN, CDR2 SVGIG, per germline (reference sequence). V shed 4 bases and J shed 0 bases, with 7 bases lying between them. CDR3 nucleotide sequence: TGTGCCTGGACCCCAGATAGCAATCAGCCCCAGCATTTT. Its translation: CAWTPDSNQPQHF.

The chain is built from TRBV6-2 or TRBV6-3 and TRBJ2-5; TRBD2 matches 7 bases. CDR3 size: 18 residues. Germline assignment: CDR1 MNHEY and CDR2 SVGEGT. V lost 4 bases, J lost 4 bases, and 18 bases stayed unmatched. The CDR3 reads CASSWGPRDYLRGETQYF. In nucleotides, the CDR3 is TGTGCCAGCAGTTGGGGCCCAAGGGACTACCTTCGGGGAGAGACCCAGTACTTC.

This chain connects TRBV5-1 to TRBJ1-1; D is uncertain. The CDR3 has 13 residues. CDR1 SGHRS and CDR2 YFSETQ come from the germline V gene. Trimming shortened V by 3 bases and J by 3 bases, and 9 bases separated the two germline ends. The DNA for the CDR3 is TGCGCCAGCAGCTGGTCTGGAGACACTGAAGCTTTCTTT. It codes for CASSWSGDTEAFF. Supplemented by reference TRBV5-1 and TRBJ1-1, the full variable domain reads KAGVTQTPRYLIKTRGQQVTLSCSPISGHRSVSWYQQTPGQGLQFLFEYFSETQRNKGNFPGRFSGRQFSNSRSEMNVSTLELGDSALYLCASSWSGDTEAFFGQGTRLTVV.

The chain couples TRBV5-4 to TRBJ2-2, with 7 bases aligning to TRBD2. CDR3 length equals 16 residues. Unmatched junction bases numbered 9, after V lost 4 bases and J lost 3 bases. Germline CDR1 SGHNT, CDR2 YYREEE (reference sequence). The CDR3, as DNA: TGTGCCAGCAGCCCGATGGGGGGGTCGGACACCGGGGAGCTGTTTTTT. Encoded protein: CASSPMGGSDTGELFF.

The chain is built from TRBV23-1 and TRBJ1-1, with D unclear. TRBV23-1 is annotated as an ORF whose role is uncertain. The V and J ends lost 9 bases and 1 base respectively, with 12 bases between them. The CDR3 is 13 residues long. The CDR3 sequence: CASAIIKNTEAFF. The CDR3 DNA reads TGCGCCAGTGCGATTATAAAGAACACTGAAGCTTTCTTT.

The chain has TRBV30 and TRBJ1-6, with a possible D match to TRBD1 (6 bases). The V gene's germline CDR1 is GTSNPN and CDR2 SVGIG (reference sequence). V was trimmed by 3 bases and J by 4 bases, leaving 16 bases between them. The CDR3 is 16 amino acids. The CDR3 nucleotides are TGTGCCTGGAGAGGGGGTCGAGGCCTATATAATTCACCCCTCCACTTT. It encodes CAWRGGRGLYNSPLHF.